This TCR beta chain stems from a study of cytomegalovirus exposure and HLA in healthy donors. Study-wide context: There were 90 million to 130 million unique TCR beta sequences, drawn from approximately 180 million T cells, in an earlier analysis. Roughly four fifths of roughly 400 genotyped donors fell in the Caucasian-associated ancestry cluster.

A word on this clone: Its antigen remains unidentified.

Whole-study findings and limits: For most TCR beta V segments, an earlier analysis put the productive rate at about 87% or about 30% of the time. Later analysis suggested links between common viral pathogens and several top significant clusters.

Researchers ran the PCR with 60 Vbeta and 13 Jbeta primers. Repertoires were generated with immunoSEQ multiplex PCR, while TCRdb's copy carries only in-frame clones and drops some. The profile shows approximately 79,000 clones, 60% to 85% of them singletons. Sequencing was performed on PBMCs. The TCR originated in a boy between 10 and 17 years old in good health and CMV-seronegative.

For the CDR3, the DNA is TGTGCCAGCAGCCCGCGGGACGGCCTCTACGAGCAGTACTTC. The encoded protein is CASSPRDGLYEQYF. This rearrangement joins TRBV7-9 to TRBJ2-7; a weak D match, TRBD2 (6 bases). V lost 5 bases and J lost 3, with 14 bases in between. Per the germline V gene, CDR1 is SEHNR and CDR2 is FQNEAQ (reference sequence). The CDR3 consists of 14 residues.